This record covers a single T cell receptor (beta chain). The antigen is not known. V lost 4 bases and J 5 bases, leaving 15 bases between the germline ends. This CDR3 spans 14 amino acids. Germline values: CDR1 SGDLS, CDR2 YYNGEE. Produced via immunoSEQ multiplex PCR; TCRdb's table is partial and in-frame only. The sample includes tens of thousands of clones, 76% seen only once; the top ten take 9.5% to 13%. This sample is drawn from a study of PD-1 blockade in classical Hodgkin lymphoma. Study-wide findings and caveats: The study reported lower baseline TCR diversity in newly diagnosed patients than in healthy donors. What caused the repertoire differences, perhaps disease activity or prior therapy, remains undefined. Complete responders had baseline diversity similar to newly diagnosed patients.

Patients all relapsed after autologous stem cell transplantation, and there was variation in brentuximab vedotin exposure. Patients' outcomes at their best amounted to complete response, partial response or progressive disease. The TCR originated in a human donor with classical Hodgkin lymphoma. The sequencing here drew on peripheral blood mononuclear cells (PBMCs), taken at baseline. The J gene is TRBJ1-2, the V gene TRBV9; D not certain. CDR3 sequence: CASSSLGTRYGYTF. DNA for the CDR3: TGTGCCAGCAGCAGTTTGGGCACCAGATATGGCTACACCTTC.